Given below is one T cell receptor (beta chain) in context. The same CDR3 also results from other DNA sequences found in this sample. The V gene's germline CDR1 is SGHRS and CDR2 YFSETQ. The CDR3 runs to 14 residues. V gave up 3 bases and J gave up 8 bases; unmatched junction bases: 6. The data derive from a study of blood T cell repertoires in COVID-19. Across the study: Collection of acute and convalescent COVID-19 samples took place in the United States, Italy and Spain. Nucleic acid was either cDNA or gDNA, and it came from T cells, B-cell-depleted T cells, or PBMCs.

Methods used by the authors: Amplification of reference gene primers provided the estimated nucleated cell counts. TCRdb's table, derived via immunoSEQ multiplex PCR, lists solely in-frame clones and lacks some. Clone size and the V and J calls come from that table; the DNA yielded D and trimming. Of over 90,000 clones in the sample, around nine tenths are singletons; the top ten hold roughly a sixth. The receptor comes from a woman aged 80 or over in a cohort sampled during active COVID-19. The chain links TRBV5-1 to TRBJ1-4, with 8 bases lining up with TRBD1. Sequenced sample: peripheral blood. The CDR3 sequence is CASSSGQGGEKLFF. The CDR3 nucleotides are TGCGCCAGCAGCTCCGGACAGGGCGGCGAAAAACTGTTTTTT. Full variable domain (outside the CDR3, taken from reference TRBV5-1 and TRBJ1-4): KAGVTQTPRYLIKTRGQQVTLSCSPISGHRSVSWYQQTPGQGLQFLFEYFSETQRNKGNFPGRFSGRQFSNSRSEMNVSTLELGDSALYLCASSSGQGGEKLFFGSGTQLSVL.